The clone carrying this T cell receptor (beta chain) appeared a few times. Its antigen is currently unknown. Sequencing used cDNA as its template, made by extracting RNA and reverse transcribing it. Clones were read by immunoSEQ multiplex PCR, and TCRdb kept only the in-frame ones, dropping some. The sample has 150,000 to 200,000 clones, about 61% seen once. Germline V gene sequence: CDR1 MNHEY, CDR2 SMNVEV (reference sequence). Trimming removed 8 bases from V and 4 bases from J; junction bases left unmatched: 9. This CDR3 region has 16 residues. Treatment indicated: oral pan-JAK inhibitor, 5-10 mg twice daily. Sorting of CD4+ and CD8+ T cells was performed on PBMCs. The data are from a study of CD8+ T cells in alopecia areata. Study-level results: During tofacitinib treatment, many expanded lesional clones remained in scalp and blood.

The clonotype was recovered from a human donor with alopecia areata. The source material was CD4+ T cells sorted from blood, sampled between weeks 55 and 65, from a patient treated with tofacitinib. The genes are TRBV27 and TRBJ2-1; 12 positions agree with TRBD2. The CDR3 sequence is CASRWTSGTSYNEQFF. The CDR3 region has the DNA TGTGCCAGCCGTTGGACTAGCGGGACGTCGTACAATGAGCAGTTCTTC.